These T cell receptor beta chains were read from a single sample in a study of cytotoxic CD8 clonotypes in ibrutinib-treated CLL. Sequencing was performed with immunoSEQ multiplex PCR; in TCRdb, only in-frame clones are kept and a portion is missing. The sample records roughly 300,000 clones, less than 85% being singletons. The sample here was PBMCs, taken at disease progression, from a patient treated with ibrutinib. Receptors were obtained from a human donor with chronic lymphocytic leukemia. CDR3s include the opening cysteine and the closing phenylalanine or tryptophan. D genes are given only for firm matches. Clone size, where shown, is once, few, many, or a class for clones that have expanded.

J,D,length,V,size,DNA,CDR3
TRBJ2-5,.,13,TRBV11-2,.,TGTGCCAGCAGTCAGGGATCACAAGAGACCCAGTACTTC,CASSQGSQETQYF
TRBJ2-2,TRBD1,15,TRBV19,few,TGTGCCAGTAGTACCAGGACAGGGGGTTTCGGGGAGCTGTTTTTT,CASSTRTGGFGELFF
TRBJ2-3,.,15,TRBV15,.,TGTGCCACCAGCAGAGATAGGGGGAGCACAGATACGCAGTATTTT,CATSRDRGSTDTQYF
TRBJ1-2,.,11,TRBV7-9,few,TGTGCCAGCAGCTTAGGGGATGGCTACACCTTC,CASSLGDGYTF
TRBJ2-7,.,12,TRBV7-2,.,TGTGCCAGCAGCTTATGGGGGAGAGAGCAGTACTTC,CASSLWGREQYF
TRBJ2-1,TRBD2,13,TRBV27,.,TGTGCCAGCAGGCCGGGACTACGCGATGAGCAGTTCTTC,CASRPGLRDEQFF
TRBJ2-7,.,14,TRBV2,.,TGTGCCAGCGAAGACAGAAGAAGCTCCTACGAGCAGTACTTC,CASEDRRSSYEQYF
TRBJ2-5,.,13,TRBV27,few,TGTGCCAGCAGTTTAGCGGTGGGAGAGACCCAGTACTTC,CASSLAVGETQYF
TRBJ2-7,TRBD2,15,TRBV9,once,TGTGCCAGCAGCCCAACTAGCGGGATGTCCTACGAGCAGTACTTC,CASSPTSGMSYEQYF
TRBJ2-7,TRBD1,16,TRBV18,.,TGTGCCAGCTCACTGAAGACCGGGACAGGGGGCCAGGAGCAGTACTTC,CASSLKTGTGGQEQYF
TRBJ2-7,.,15,TRBV7-2,few,TGTGCCAGCAGCCCGCGGATTGTTCCGGGCTACGAGCAGTACTTC,CASSPRIVPGYEQYF
TRBJ1-1,TRBD1,12,TRBV9,.,TGTGCCAGCAGCAGAGACAGGGGAGGAGCTTTCTTT,CASSRDRGGAFF
TRBJ2-7,.,12,TRBV28,.,TGTGCCAGCAGGGTAGGGGACTACGAGCAGTACTTC,CASRVGDYEQYF
TRBJ2-7,TRBD2,13,TRBV9,.,TGTGCCAGTTCTCGGGGGGTCTCCTACGAGCAGTACTTC,CASSRGVSYEQYF
TRBJ2-5,.,15,TRBV7-2,.,TGTGCCAGCAGCGCCGCAGGTTCCGTCCAAGAGACCCAGTACTTC,CASSAAGSVQETQYF
TRBJ2-6,.,14,TRBV6-6,few,TGTGCCAGCAGTGCCATCTCTGGGGCCAACGTCCTGACTTTC,CASSAISGANVLTF
TRBJ2-7,.,14,TRBV4-1,.,TGCGCCAGCAGCCAAGTTGAGGGAACCTACGAGCAGTACTTC,CASSQVEGTYEQYF
TRBJ2-7,.,14,TRBV14,few,TGTGCCAGCAGCCAAGTGTGGGGTTCCCACGAGCAGTACTTC,CASSQVWGSHEQYF
TRBJ2-1,.,11,TRBV7-8,once,TGTGCCAGCAGCTTCCAGGATGAGCAGTTCTTC,CASSFQDEQFF
TRBJ2-7,.,16,TRBV27,.,TGTGCCAGCAGCCCGATCGGACTAAAAACTCCTTACGAGCAGTACTTC,CASSPIGLKTPYEQYF
TRBJ2-5,.,18,TRBV5-4,.,TGTGCCAGCAGCTTGGATAATGATTTGTCTGCGGGAAAAGAGACCCAGTACTTC,CASSLDNDLSAGKETQYF
TRBJ2-1,.,14,TRBV15,.,TGTGCCACCAGCAGAGATGGACAGTTAAATGAGCAGTTCTTC,CATSRDGQLNEQFF
TRBJ2-3,TRBD2,20,TRBV19,.,TGTGCCAGTACCCGGCGGCGGCACGGAGGTAGCGGGACTTCAACAGATACGCAGTATTTT,CASTRRRHGGSGTSTDTQYF
TRBJ2-2,.,13,TRBV11-3,.,TGTGCCAGCAGCCCGCATTTCCCCGGGGAGCTGTTTTTT,CASSPHFPGELFF
TRBJ1-4,.,17,TRBV23-1,.,TGCGCCAGCAGTCAATCGTACAGGCCAAGTGCTAATGAAAAACTGTTTTTT,CASSQSYRPSANEKLFF
TRBJ1-2,TRBD1,14,TRBV5-1,.,TGCGCCAGCAGCTTCGGGACAGCAAACTATGGCTACACCTTC,CASSFGTANYGYTF
TRBJ1-2,.,15,TRBV7-9,.,TGTGCCAGCAGCCGTGACAGAGAGAACTACTATGGCTACACCTTC,CASSRDRENYYGYTF
TRBJ2-7,.,13,TRBV29-1,.,TGCAGCGTTGAAATGTGGGGCTCCTACGAGCAGTACTTC,CSVEMWGSYEQYF
TRBJ1-2,.,13,TRBV5-1,.,TGCGCCAGCAGCTTGGGGGCGGCCTATGGCTACACCTTC,CASSLGAAYGYTF
TRBJ2-2,TRBD2,16,TRBV11-2,.,TGTGCCAGCAGCTTAAGGCTAGCGGGGGGCACCGGGGAGCTGTTTTTT,CASSLRLAGGTGELFF
TRBJ1-3,.,13,TRBV11-2,.,TGTGCCAGCAGCCTACGTTGGGTAGGCGCCATATATTTT,CASSLRWVGAIYF
TRBJ2-3,.,16,TRBV15,.,TGTGCCACCAGCAGAGATCCCGGGGGGCCCCCGGATACGCAGTATTTT,CATSRDPGGPPDTQYF
TRBJ2-3,TRBD2,16,TRBV7-6,.,TGTGCCAGCAGCCCCGTAGCGGGGGGGACTACAGATACGCAGTATTTT,CASSPVAGGTTDTQYF
TRBJ2-2,.,14,TRBV4-2,few,TGTGCCAGCAGCCAAGGACCGAATACCGGGGAGCTGTTTTTT,CASSQGPNTGELFF
TRBJ1-5,.,17,TRBV4-1,.,TGCGCCAGCAGCCAAGATCCCAGAAAATGGGGCAATCAGCCCCAGCATTTT,CASSQDPRKWGNQPQHF
TRBJ1-2,TRBD1,16,TRBV7-8,.,TGTGCCAGCAGCTCCCGGGACAGGTGGTATAACTATGGCTACACCTTC,CASSSRDRWYNYGYTF
TRBJ2-7,.,16,TRBV7-2,few,TGTGCCAGCAGCTTAGTAGCCGGGTTAAGGCCCTACGAGCAGTACTTC,CASSLVAGLRPYEQYF
TRBJ1-5,.,11,TRBV19,few,TGTGCCAGTAGTGCAGGGCAGCCCCAGCATTTT,CASSAGQPQHF
TRBJ1-1,.,15,TRBV6-5,.,TGTGCCAGCAGTTACTCGAAAGTTATGAACACTGAAGCTTTCTTT,CASSYSKVMNTEAFF
TRBJ2-4,TRBD2,19,TRBV15,.,TGTGCCACCAGCATAGGACTAGCGGGAATAGTTGGAGCCAAAAACATTCAGTACTTC,CATSIGLAGIVGAKNIQYF
TRBJ2-5,.,16,TRBV10-3,.,TGTGCCATCAGTGAGCCCTTGTTATCCGGGGGAGAGACCCAGTACTTC,CAISEPLLSGGETQYF
TRBJ1-5,.,14,TRBV19,.,TGTGCCAGTAGTAGGCGGGGAGACAATCAGCCCCAGCATTTT,CASSRRGDNQPQHF
TRBJ2-7,TRBD1,15,TRBV5-1,few,TGCGCCAGCAGCTTGTTCTCGACAGGGTTCTACGAGCAGTACTTC,CASSLFSTGFYEQYF
TRBJ2-6,.,13,TRBV5-1,few,TGCGCCAGCAGCCCCGGGGGGGCCAACGTCCTGACTTTC,CASSPGGANVLTF